These T cell receptor beta chains were read from a single sample in a study of blood T cells in healthy people across ages. Via MiXCR, TCRdb re-called the 5' RACE reads, giving one row per CDR3 protein. The repertoire holds hundreds of thousands of distinct CDR3 sequences, with around 46% as singletons. The sequencing input was blood. These receptors were taken from a man aged 25 to 40 in good health. CDR3s include the opening cysteine and the closing phenylalanine or tryptophan. A D gene is named only where the DNA matches it firmly. Some rows have no size entry. The others give once, few or many, or a class for an expanded clone.

>TRBJ1-2|TRBV5-6|NA|14|NA
CASSLGQLHYGYTF
TGTGCCAGCAGCTTGGGACAGCTCCACTATGGCTACACCTTC
>TRBJ1-2|TRBV24-1|NA|15|few
CATSDARGAGDDYTF
TGTGCCACCAGTGATGCGAGGGGGGCTGGGGATGACTACACCTTC
>TRBJ2-6|TRBV6-1|TRBD1|18|few
CASSGTGAMSSGANVLTF
TGTGCCAGCAGTGGGACAGGAGCGATGAGCTCTGGGGCCAACGTCCTGACTTTC
>TRBJ1-6|TRBV12-3/TRBV12-4|NA|14|NA
CASSFQGLNSPLHF
TGTGCCAGCAGTTTTCAGGGGTTGAATTCACCCCTCCACTTT
>TRBJ1-1|TRBV20-1|NA|13|NA
CSAGGQMNTEAFF
TGCAGTGCCGGGGGGCAGATGAACACTGAAGCTTTCTTT
>TRBJ1-6|TRBV6-5|NA|13|NA
CASSPARNSPLHF
TGTGCCAGCAGTCCAGCTAGGAATTCACCCCTCCACTTT
>TRBJ2-1|TRBV7-2|NA|14|NA
CASSVATQYNEQFF
TGTGCCAGCAGCGTAGCGACACAGTACAATGAGCAGTTCTTC
>TRBJ2-7|TRBV12-3/TRBV12-4|NA|14|NA
CASSSHRESYEQYF
TGTGCCAGCAGTTCTCACAGGGAATCCTACGAGCAGTACTTC
>TRBJ2-3|TRBV6-1|TRBD2|16|few
CASSEAGRAPQKGQYF
TGTGCCAGCAGTGAAGCGGGGAGGGCCCCCCAGAAGGGGCAGTATTTT
>TRBJ2-1|TRBV12-3/TRBV12-4|NA|14|once
CASRKNTNMDEQFF
TGTGCCAGCAGAAAAAACACTAACATGGATGAGCAGTTCTTC
>TRBJ2-7|TRBV11-1|NA|13|NA
CASSVNTFYEQYF
TGTGCCAGCAGCGTAAACACCTTCTACGAGCAGTACTTC
>TRBJ2-7|TRBV4-1|TRBD2|17|NA
CASSPWGLAGGGNEQYF
TGCGCCAGCAGCCCATGGGGACTAGCGGGGGGTGGCAATGAGCAGTACTTC
>TRBJ1-5|TRBV7-9|TRBD1|14|NA
CASSLEGGTQPQHF
TGTGCCAGCAGCTTAGAAGGGGGCACCCAGCCCCAGCATTTT
>TRBJ2-5|TRBV20-1|NA|16|many
CSARASSVLYQETQYF
TGCAGTGCTAGAGCTAGCTCAGTTTTGTACCAAGAGACCCAGTACTTC
>TRBJ2-5|TRBV5-1|NA|15|NA
CASSPRWESGETQYF
TGCGCCAGCAGCCCAAGATGGGAGTCGGGAGAGACCCAGTACTTC
>TRBJ2-7|TRBV15|TRBD2|16|NA
CATSGSSGGHYDEQYF
TGTGCCACCAGCGGATCTAGCGGGGGGCACTACGATGAGCAGTACTTC
>TRBJ2-3|TRBV28|TRBD1|16|NA
CASSTRRDRGTDTQYF
TGTGCCAGCAGTACCCGCCGGGACAGGGGGACAGATACGCAGTATTTT
>TRBJ2-4|TRBV11-3|NA|13|NA
CASSLWAENIQYF
TGTGCCAGCAGCTTATGGGCGGAAAACATTCAGTACTTC
>TRBJ2-7|TRBV7-2|TRBD2|15|NA
CASSPSRTSKREQYF
TGTGCCAGCAGCCCCTCCCGGACTAGTAAGCGCGAGCAGTACTTC
>TRBJ2-1|TRBV11-2|NA|15|NA
CASSSRTETYNEQFF
TGTGCCAGCAGCTCCCGGACTGAAACCTACAATGAGCAGTTCTTC
>TRBJ2-7|TRBV28|TRBD1|13|NA
CASRQDRGYEQYF
TGTGCCAGCAGGCAGGACAGGGGTTACGAGCAGTACTTC
>TRBJ1-2|TRBV15|NA|14|few
CATSLIGSSSGYTF
TGTGCCACCAGCTTAATAGGGTCTTCTTCAGGCTACACCTTC
>TRBJ1-6|TRBV6-1|NA|13|NA
CASGNSLNSPLHF
TGTGCCAGCGGGAACAGCTTAAATTCACCCCTCCACTTT
>TRBJ2-7|TRBV9|NA|14|NA
CASSVDPGYYEQYF
TGTGCCAGCAGCGTAGACCCGGGGTACTACGAGCAGTACTTC
>TRBJ2-7|TRBV4-3|TRBD1|15|few
CASSQERQGAYEQYF
TGCGCCAGCAGCCAAGAGAGACAGGGGGCCTACGAGCAGTACTTC
>TRBJ1-2|TRBV5-1|NA|14|NA
CASSSMVGAYGYTF
TGCGCCAGCAGCTCCATGGTGGGGGCCTATGGCTACACCTTC
>TRBJ2-7|TRBV20-1|TRBD1|14|NA
CSASKGDSNYEQYF
TGCAGTGCTAGTAAAGGGGACAGCAACTACGAGCAGTACTTC
>TRBJ1-2|TRBV4-3|NA|15|few
CASSQEGGVGAGYTF
TGCGCCAGCAGCCAAGAAGGAGGGGTGGGGGCTGGCTACACCTTC
>TRBJ2-7|TRBV7-9|NA|12|NA
CASSQDSLEQYF
TGTGCCAGCAGCCAGGACAGTCTCGAGCAGTACTTC
>TRBJ2-1|TRBV25-1|TRBD1|13|NA
CASQGAGYNEQFF
TGTGCCAGCCAGGGGGCCGGCTACAATGAGCAGTTCTTC
>TRBJ2-7|TRBV27|NA|14|NA
CASSLSTRIGEQYF
TGTGCCAGCAGTTTATCCACTAGAATAGGCGAGCAGTACTTC
>TRBJ2-1|TRBV7-3|NA|14|NA
CASSLRGSDDEQFF
TGTGCCAGCAGCTTACGAGGCTCGGACGATGAGCAGTTCTTC
>TRBJ2-1|TRBV11-3|NA|18|NA
CASSLADGTISSYNEQFF
TGTGCCAGCAGCCTTGCGGACGGAACCATTAGCTCCTACAATGAGCAGTTCTTC
>TRBJ2-1|TRBV2|NA|14|NA
CASSETRSVNEQFF
TGTGCCAGCAGTGAAACGAGGAGCGTCAATGAGCAGTTCTTC
>TRBJ2-5|TRBV12-3/TRBV12-4|NA|12|NA
CASSPVSRTQYF
TGTGCCAGCAGCCCTGTGTCGAGGACCCAGTACTTC
>TRBJ2-1|TRBV11-2|TRBD1|18|many
CASSFPFYRGRSGNEQFF
TGTGCCAGCAGCTTTCCCTTTTACAGGGGGCGATCGGGGAATGAGCAGTTCTTC
>TRBJ2-5|TRBV27|TRBD2|16|NA
CASSLYRVSGVETQYF
TGTGCCAGCAGTTTATATCGTGTGAGCGGGGTGGAGACCCAGTACTTC
>TRBJ2-7|TRBV11-3|TRBD1|15|NA
CASRLDRAEERAQYF
TGTGCCAGCAGATTGGACAGGGCCGAGGAACGAGCGCAGTACTTC
>TRBJ1-1|TRBV6-1|NA|15|NA
CASREDGRMNTEAFF
TGTGCCAGCAGAGAAGATGGCAGGATGAACACTGAAGCTTTCTTT
>TRBJ2-3|TRBV6-4|TRBD2|15|few
CASSEAGGHTDTQYF
TGTGCCAGCAGTGAAGCGGGGGGGCACACAGATACGCAGTATTTT
>TRBJ2-4|TRBV28|NA|14|NA
CASSRGRSENIQYF
TGTGCCAGCAGCCGGGGTCGGTCGGAAAACATTCAGTACTTC
>TRBJ2-1|TRBV30|TRBD2|15|NA
CAWSPLAGGHNEQFF
TGTGCCTGGAGCCCACTAGCGGGGGGACACAATGAGCAGTTCTTC
>TRBJ2-5|TRBV2|NA|12|few
CASRVGGETQYF
TGTGCCAGCAGGGTCGGGGGAGAGACCCAGTACTTC
>TRBJ1-5|TRBV12-3/TRBV12-4|NA|13|NA
CASSFVSNQPQHF
TGTGCCAGCAGTTTTGTGAGCAATCAGCCCCAGCATTTT
>TRBJ1-2|TRBV3-1|NA|14|many
CASSQGRGLYGYTF
TGTGCCAGCAGCCAAGGTAGGGGCCTGTATGGCTACACCTTC
>TRBJ1-2|TRBV2|TRBD1|14|NA
CASTWDRGVDGYTF
TGTGCCAGCACCTGGGACAGGGGTGTAGATGGCTACACCTTC
>TRBJ2-3|TRBV28|TRBD2|12|NA
CASSSSGYTQYF
TGTGCCAGCAGTTCTAGCGGGTATACGCAGTATTTT
>TRBJ2-7|TRBV9|NA|16|many
CASSVEGGISSYEQYF
TGTGCCAGCAGCGTAGAGGGGGGCATCAGCTCCTACGAGCAGTACTTC
>TRBJ2-1|TRBV18|TRBD1|15|few
CASSPRTGASNEQFF
TGTGCCAGCTCGCCTAGGACAGGGGCTTCCAATGAGCAGTTCTTC
>TRBJ1-5|TRBV28|NA|15|NA
CASILGQGNSQPQHF
NA
>TRBJ1-4|TRBV5-1|TRBD1|15|NA
CASSPMGQFSEKLFF
TGCGCCAGCAGCCCAATGGGACAGTTTAGTGAAAAACTGTTTTTT
>TRBJ1-1|TRBV2|NA|13|many
CASSEGGNTEAFF
TGTGCCAGCAGTGAAGGGGGGAACACTGAAGCTTTCTTT
>TRBJ2-1|TRBV27|NA|16|NA
CASSSATSLSYNEQFF
TGTGCCAGCAGTTCCGCGACTAGTCTGTCCTACAATGAGCAGTTCTTC